A single sample gave rise to the 18 T cell receptor beta chains below, sequenced in a study of blood T cell repertoires in COVID-19. The data were produced by immunoSEQ multiplex PCR, yet TCRdb's version contains in-frame clones alone and is incomplete. This sample carries some 200,000 clones, more than 75% of them seen once, and the ten largest clones take roughly 7.1%. Sequenced: PBMCs or T cells enriched from blood (not recorded which). Receptors were obtained from a man aged 25 to 45 in a cohort exposed to, infected with or recovered from COVID-19 (not recorded which).

The chain employs TRBV28 and TRBJ1-1, with 8 bases aligning to TRBD1. Germline lookup yields CDR1 MDHEN and CDR2 SYDVKM. The CDR3 loop spans 16 amino acids. V shed 5 bases, J shed 2 bases, and the junction held 10 bases outside the gene matches. CDR3 amino acids: CASSPSGDRYNTEAFF. CDR3 bases: TGTGCCAGCAGTCCTTCCGGGGACAGGTACAACACTGAAGCTTTCTTT.

The chain links TRBV6-5 to TRBJ1-4, with 9 bases lining up with TRBD1. Germline-derived CDR1 and CDR2 are MNHEY and SVGAGI. J gave up 8 bases and V 3 bases, and 7 bases lay outside the gene matches. The CDR3 spans 15 residues. This CDR3 reads CASSYGDRGSEKLFF. The CDR3 DNA reads TGTGCCAGCAGTTATGGAGACAGGGGGAGCGAAAAACTGTTTTTT.

V and J are TRBV7-9 and TRBJ2-5, with D possibly TRBD2 on 5 matching bases. The CDR3 length is 15 residues. The germline V and J ends were trimmed by 5 bases and 7 bases, with 20 bases remaining between them. Germline V gene sequence: CDR1 SEHNR, CDR2 FQNEAQ (reference sequence). CDR3 sequence: CASSLPEGLAGTQYF. CDR3 in DNA: TGTGCCAGCAGCCTACCCGAGGGCCTGGCGGGGACCCAGTACTTC.

The CDR3, as DNA: TGTGCCAGTACCCCCCCCGGGACTAGCGGTGATACGCAGTATTTT. Its protein is CASTPPGTSGDTQYF. This chain joins TRBV19 and TRBJ2-3, with 11 bases lining up with TRBD2. Trimming removed 7 bases from V and 6 bases from J; junction bases left unmatched: 9. This CDR3 is built from 15 residues. Germline CDR1 reads LNHDA; CDR2 reads SQIVND (reference sequence).

The chain uses TRBV3-1 (or the pseudogene TRBV3-2) and TRBJ2-3; TRBD2 agrees at 11 bases. Germline V gives CDR1 LGHDT, CDR2 YNNKEL (reference sequence). After removal of 6 bases from V and 0 bases from J, the junction contained 8 bases not matched to a gene. This CDR3 has 17 amino acids. The CDR3: CASRYGTSGTSTDTQYF. Written as DNA, the CDR3 is TGTGCCAGCAGATACGGGACTAGCGGAACTAGCACAGATACGCAGTATTTT.

The V gene is TRBV7-2, the J gene TRBJ1-1, with D hard to call. The CDR3 has 16 amino acids. From germline, CDR1 is SGHTA and CDR2 FQGNSA. Trimming took off 5 bases at V and 5 bases at J, with 21 bases between the two ends. This CDR3 is CASSPSGSGFETEAFF. In nucleotides, the CDR3 is TGTGCCAGCAGCCCATCCGGATCAGGTTTTGAGACTGAAGCTTTCTTT.

This clone was counted a single time. The chain has TRBV5-1 and TRBJ2-1; 11 bases map to TRBD2. After removal of 1 base from V and 5 bases from J, the junction contained 5 bases not matched to a gene. The V gene's germline CDR1 is SGHRS and CDR2 YFSETQ. The CDR3 is 16 amino acids. CDR3 bases: TGCGCCAGCAGCTTGACTAGCGGGGGTCTTAACAATGAGCAGTTCTTC. Its translation: CASSLTSGGLNNEQFF.

This clone was recorded only once. The chain recombines TRBV5-1 with TRBJ1-3; D is possibly TRBD1 (5 bases). Trimming took off 4 bases at V and 3 bases at J, with 23 bases between the two ends. CDR3 length: 18 amino acids. CDR1 SGHRS and CDR2 YFSETQ come from the germline V gene. Here the CDR3 reads CASSPGRQGPVFGNTIYF. In DNA, the CDR3 is TGCGCCAGCAGCCCCGGGCGGCAGGGCCCCGTTTTTGGAAACACCATATATTTT.

The chain combines TRBV5-1 with TRBJ2-7; D might be TRBD2 (5 bases). Germline CDR1 SGHRS, CDR2 YFSETQ. V was trimmed by 3 bases and J by 3 bases, leaving 7 bases between them. The CDR3 totals 12 residues. The CDR3 sequence: CASSYGGYEQYF. The CDR3 DNA reads TGCGCCAGCAGCTATGGAGGCTACGAGCAGTACTTC.

The chain recombines TRBV5-1 with TRBJ2-3; D possibly corresponds to TRBD1 (5 bases). This CDR3 is 16 amino acids long. Germline CDR1 and CDR2: SGHRS and YFSETQ. Trimming cost V 2 bases and J 2 bases, with 15 bases left between them. Here the CDR3 DNA reads TGCGCCAGCAGCTTTAATTCAGGGCTAGTCACAGATACGCAGTATTTT. Amino acid sequence: CASSFNSGLVTDTQYF. Full variable domain (missing parts from reference TRBV5-1 and TRBJ2-3): KAGVTQTPRYLIKTRGQQVTLSCSPISGHRSVSWYQQTPGQGLQFLFEYFSETQRNKGNFPGRFSGRQFSNSRSEMNVSTLELGDSALYLCASSFNSGLVTDTQYFGPGTRLTVL.

The V and J genes are TRBV9 and TRBJ1-1, with unresolved D. This CDR3 region has 14 residues. Germline V gives CDR1 SGDLS, CDR2 YYNGEE. The V end lost 4 bases, the J end lost 5 bases, and 15 bases lay between the germline ends. In nucleotides, the CDR3 is TGTGCCAGCAGCCAAGATGGTACATCTACTGAAGCTTTCTTT. This translates into CASSQDGTSTEAFF.

This chain links TRBV18 with TRBJ2-1, with 7 positions matching TRBD2. Per germline, CDR1 KGHSH and CDR2 LQKENI. The V segment lost 7 bases and the J segment 5 bases; nucleotides outside the gene matches: 23. The CDR3 sequence is 19 residues long. DNA for the CDR3: TGTGCCAGCTTATCCTCTTTAAAAGTCGCTAGCGGAATCAACAATGAGCAGTTCTTC. Translated: CASLSSLKVASGINNEQFF.

In DNA form, the CDR3 reads TGTGCCAGCGCATCCGGGACTAGCGGGATCGGTCGGTACGAGCAGTACTTC. This translates into CASASGTSGIGRYEQYF. The chain has TRBV2 and TRBJ2-7; 13 bases line up with TRBD2. The CDR3 spans 17 residues. V was pared by 8 bases and J by 4 bases, with 14 bases of the junction left unmatched. The germline V gene has CDR1 SNHLY and CDR2 FYNNEI.

The chain couples TRBV10-1 to TRBJ2-1; tentative D call: TRBD2 (6 bases). The CDR3 covers 13 residues. The germline gives CDR1 WNHNN, CDR2 SYGVQD (reference sequence). V dropped 6 bases and J dropped 7 bases, with 13 bases sitting between them. The CDR3 DNA reads TGCGCCAGCAGCGGAGGGTCCGGGAATGAGCAGTTCTTC. Translation: CASSGGSGNEQFF.

In regard to this clone: At the DNA level, this CDR3 is encoded by other sequences in the same sample as well. The V gene is TRBV12-3 or TRBV12-4, the J gene TRBJ1-3; D is perhaps TRBD1 (6 bases). The CDR3 extends over 13 amino acids. V was cut by 6 bases and J by 2 bases, with 8 bases left in between. CDR3 amino acids: CASSRDTGNTIYF. Here the CDR3 DNA reads TGTGCCAGCAGCCGGGACACTGGAAACACCATATATTTT.

This chain joins TRBV5-1 and TRBJ2-6; 7 nucleotides line up with TRBD1. V was clipped by 5 bases and J by 2 bases; unmatched bases: 10. The CDR3 is 17 residues long. Per the germline V gene, CDR1 is SGHRS and CDR2 is YFSETQ. The CDR3 DNA reads TGCGCCAGCAGAAACCCCCACACAGGGGCTGGGGCCAACGTCCTGACTTTC. As protein: CASRNPHTGAGANVLTF. The variable domain in full, with the rest retrieved from reference TRBV5-1 and TRBJ2-6, is KAGVTQTPRYLIKTRGQQVTLSCSPISGHRSVSWYQQTPGQGLQFLFEYFSETQRNKGNFPGRFSGRQFSNSRSEMNVSTLELGDSALYLCASRNPHTGAGANVLTFGAGSRLTVL.

This clone was picked up a small number of times. The rearrangement links TRBV3-1 (or the pseudogene TRBV3-2) to TRBJ1-5, with a possible D match to TRBD1 (5 bases). This CDR3 region has 15 residues. Trimming shortened V by 0 bases and J by 2 bases, and 8 bases separated the two germline ends. Per the germline V gene, CDR1 is LGHDT and CDR2 is YNNKEL (reference sequence). CDR3 sequence: CASSQEGPRNQPQHF. Here the CDR3 DNA reads TGTGCCAGCAGCCAAGAGGGGCCTCGCAATCAGCCCCAGCATTTT.

This clone was seen a few times. V and J are TRBV13 and TRBJ1-1; D is unresolved. Germline V gene lookup returns CDR1 PRHDT and CDR2 FYEKMQ (reference sequence). The length of the CDR3 is 14 residues. V was pared by 5 bases and J by 3 bases, with 13 bases between. The CDR3 here is CASSRPGIYTEAFF. Here the CDR3 DNA reads TGTGCCAGCAGCCGACCAGGAATTTACACTGAAGCTTTCTTT.